The 2 T cell receptor beta chains listed next were all sequenced from one sample in a study of cytomegalovirus exposure and HLA in healthy donors. Both 60 Vbeta primers and 13 Jbeta primers went into the PCR. Measured with immunoSEQ multiplex PCR; TCRdb has only the in-frame clones, and not every one. Here the sample spans some 100,000 clones, 80% to 90% being singletons. Sequenced material: PBMCs. These receptors all come from a young woman in good health and CMV-seronegative.

Only one count was recorded for this clone. This chain uses TRBV2 with TRBJ1-2; 8 bases match TRBD1. The junction had 1 base not matched to a gene; V was cut back by 6 bases and J by 4 bases. CDR1 is SNHLY and CDR2 is FYNNEI in the germline V gene. The CDR3 has 12 residues. The CDR3 DNA follows: TGTGCCAGCAGGGGACAGGTCTATGGCTACACCTTC. Translation: CASRGQVYGYTF.

This clone was recorded a few times. This chain connects TRBV14 to TRBJ2-1; 7 nucleotides line up with TRBD2. The V gene's germline CDR1 is SGHDN and CDR2 FVKESK. The V gene end was trimmed by 3 bases and the J gene end by 3 bases; junction bases not matched to a gene: 8. The CDR3 has 16 residues. The CDR3 sequence is CASSHFLADHYNEQFF. The CDR3 nucleotides are TGTGCCAGCAGCCACTTCCTAGCGGACCACTACAATGAGCAGTTCTTC.